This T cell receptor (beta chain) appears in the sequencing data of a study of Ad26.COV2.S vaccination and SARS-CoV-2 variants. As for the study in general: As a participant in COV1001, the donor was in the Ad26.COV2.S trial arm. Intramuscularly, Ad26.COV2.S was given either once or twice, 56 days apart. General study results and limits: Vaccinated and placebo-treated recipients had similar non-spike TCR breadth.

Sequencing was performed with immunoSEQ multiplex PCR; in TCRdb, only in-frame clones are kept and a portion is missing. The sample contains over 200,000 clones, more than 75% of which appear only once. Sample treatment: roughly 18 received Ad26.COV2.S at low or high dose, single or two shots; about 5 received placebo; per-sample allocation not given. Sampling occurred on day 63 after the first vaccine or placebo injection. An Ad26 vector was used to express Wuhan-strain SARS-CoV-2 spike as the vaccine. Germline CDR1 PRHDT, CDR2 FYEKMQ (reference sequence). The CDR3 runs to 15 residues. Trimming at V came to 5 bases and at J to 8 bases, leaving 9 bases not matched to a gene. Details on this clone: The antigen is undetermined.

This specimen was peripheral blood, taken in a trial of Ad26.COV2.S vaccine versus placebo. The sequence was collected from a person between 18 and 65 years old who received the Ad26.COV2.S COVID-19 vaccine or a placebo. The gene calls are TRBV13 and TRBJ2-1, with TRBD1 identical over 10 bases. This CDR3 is CASSIRDRGEDEQFF. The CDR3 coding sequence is TGTGCCAGCAGCATCCGGGACAGGGGCGAGGATGAGCAGTTCTTC.